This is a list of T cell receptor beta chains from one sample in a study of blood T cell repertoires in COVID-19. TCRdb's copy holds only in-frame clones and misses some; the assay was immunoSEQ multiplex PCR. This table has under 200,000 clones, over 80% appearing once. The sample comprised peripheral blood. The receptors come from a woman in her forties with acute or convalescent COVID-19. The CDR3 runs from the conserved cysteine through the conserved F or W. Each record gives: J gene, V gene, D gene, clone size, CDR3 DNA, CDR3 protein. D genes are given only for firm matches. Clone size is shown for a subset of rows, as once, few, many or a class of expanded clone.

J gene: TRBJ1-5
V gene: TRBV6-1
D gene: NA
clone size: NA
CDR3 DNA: TGTGCCAGCAGTGAAATGGGCGGGATTCTCCAGCCCCAGCATTTT
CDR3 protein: CASSEMGGILQPQHF

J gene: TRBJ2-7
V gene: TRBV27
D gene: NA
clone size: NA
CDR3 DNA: TGTGCCAGCAGTACCCAGAGGGGTGGAGGGACCTACGAGCAGTACTTC
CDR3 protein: CASSTQRGGGTYEQYF

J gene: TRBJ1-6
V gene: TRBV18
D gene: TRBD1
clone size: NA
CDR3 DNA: TGTGCCAGCTCACCGGACAGGACGTATTCACCCCTCCACTTT
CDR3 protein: CASSPDRTYSPLHF

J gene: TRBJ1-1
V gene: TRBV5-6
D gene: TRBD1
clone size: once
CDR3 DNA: TGTGCCAGCAGTCGACGGACAGGACTGAATACTGAAGCTTTCTTT
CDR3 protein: CASSRRTGLNTEAFF

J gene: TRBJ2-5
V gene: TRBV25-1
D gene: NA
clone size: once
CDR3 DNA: TGTGCCAGCAGTGATCACCCCTCAGGAGCCCAGGGGACCCAGTACTTC
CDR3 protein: CASSDHPSGAQGTQYF

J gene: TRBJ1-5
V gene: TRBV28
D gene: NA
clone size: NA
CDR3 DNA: TGTGCCAGCAGTTCCCGGTGGGTGGGGACTTGGGACAATCAGCCCCAGCATTTT
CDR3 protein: CASSSRWVGTWDNQPQHF

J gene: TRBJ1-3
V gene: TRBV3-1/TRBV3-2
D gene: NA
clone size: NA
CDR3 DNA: TGTGCCAGCAGCTCTCCAGGATTTTCTGGAAACACCATATATTTT
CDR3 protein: CASSSPGFSGNTIYF

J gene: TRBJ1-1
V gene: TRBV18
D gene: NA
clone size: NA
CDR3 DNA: TGTGCCAGCTCACCTCCGGGACTGGGGAACACTGAAGCTTTCTTT
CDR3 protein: CASSPPGLGNTEAFF

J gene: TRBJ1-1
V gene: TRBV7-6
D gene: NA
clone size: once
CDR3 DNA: TGTGCCAGCAGCCCCCCCAAAGGGGGGGGCACTGAAGCTTTCTTT
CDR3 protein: CASSPPKGGGTEAFF

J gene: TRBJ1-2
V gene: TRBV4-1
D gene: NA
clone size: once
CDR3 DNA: TGCGCCAGCAGCCAAGCCAGGGAAGGCTACACCTTC
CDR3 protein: CASSQAREGYTF